Below, 19 T cell receptor beta chains from the same sample are listed, as sequenced in a study of blood T cell repertoires in COVID-19. Sequencing used immunoSEQ multiplex PCR; TCRdb keeps in-frame clones, though not all of them. Here the sample spans 150,000 to 200,000 clones, roughly 80% being singletons. Sequenced material: peripheral blood. These receptors were taken from a man in his sixties with acute or convalescent COVID-19.

This clone came up a few times. This chain links TRBV7-3 with TRBJ1-1, with 12 bases lining up with TRBD1. V gave up 4 bases and J gave up 9 bases; unmatched junction bases: 3. CDR1 and CDR2 (germline): SGHTA, FQGTGA. This CDR3 contains 13 residues. The CDR3 DNA sequence: TGTGCCAGCAGCTCGGGACAGGGGGCGCAAGCTTTCTTT. Its protein is CASSSGQGAQAFF.

Turning to this clone: Other DNA sequences within the sample encode an identical CDR3. The chain joins TRBV9 to TRBJ1-2, with 8 bases aligning to TRBD1. V shed 0 bases and J 4 bases; nucleotides not matched to a gene: 2. In germline, CDR1 is SGDLS, CDR2 YYNGEE. The CDR3 spans 14 residues. DNA for the CDR3: TGTGCCAGCAGCGTAGACGACAGGGGCTATGGCTACACCTTC. Protein sequence: CASSVDDRGYGYTF.

V is TRBV5-5 and J is TRBJ2-3, with 9 bases fitting TRBD2. Germline V gene data show CDR1 as SGHKS and CDR2 as YYEKEE (reference sequence). CDR3 length equals 12 residues. V shed 7 bases and J 5 bases; nucleotides not matched to a gene: 2. CDR3 loop: CASAGGVDTQYF. CDR3 nucleotides: TGTGCCAGCGCGGGAGGGGTAGATACGCAGTATTTT.

The rearrangement uses TRBV6-5 and TRBJ2-1; the D gene is possibly TRBD2 (5 bases). Germline V lookup: CDR1 MNHEY, CDR2 SVGAGI. V shed 8 bases and J shed 5 bases, with 19 bases lying between them. The CDR3 runs to 15 residues. The CDR3 nucleotides are TGTGCCAGCCGCCAATTCGGGGTGGTCAACAATGAGCAGTTCTTC. As protein: CASRQFGVVNNEQFF.

Here the CDR3 DNA reads TGTGCCAGCAGCGCAGGGACTAGCGGGAGGTACAATGAGCAGTTCTTC. It encodes CASSAGTSGRYNEQFF. The chain uses TRBV9 and TRBJ2-1, with 15 bases that match TRBD2. V shed 3 bases, J shed 4 bases, and the junction held 2 bases outside the gene matches. The CDR3 has 16 amino acids. From germline, CDR1 is SGDLS and CDR2 YYNGEE.

The rearrangement links TRBV18 to TRBJ1-2; weak D call: TRBD1 (5 bases). V was shortened by 3 bases and J by 2 bases, with 13 bases between the two germline ends. This CDR3 is built from 15 residues. Germline V gene sequence: CDR1 KGHSH, CDR2 LQKENI. The CDR3 spells CASSPRTGANYGYTF. The CDR3 DNA is TGTGCCAGCTCACCTAGAACAGGAGCCAACTATGGCTACACCTTC.

This clone showed up just a few times. The chain is built from TRBV7-2 and TRBJ1-5, with 9 bases that match TRBD1. V shed 5 bases, J shed 3 bases, and the junction held 5 bases outside the gene matches. Germline V lookup: CDR1 SGHTA, CDR2 FQGNSA. This CDR3 region has 15 residues. The CDR3 bases are TGTGCCAGCAGCACTGGGACAGGGTTCAATCAGCCCCAGCATTTT. Amino acids: CASSTGTGFNQPQHF.

The count of this clone is one. The V and J genes are TRBV4-1 and TRBJ1-6, with a weak D call TRBD1 (6 bases). V lost 2 bases and J lost 9, with 14 bases in between. This CDR3 region has 15 residues. CDR1 and CDR2 from the germline V gene are MGHRA and YSYEKL. The CDR3 here is CASSQRGGRVSPLHF. CDR3 coding DNA: TGCGCCAGCAGCCAAAGGGGGGGGAGAGTTTCACCCCTCCACTTT.

The chain employs TRBV9 and TRBJ1-2; no clear D. The CDR3 length is 15 residues. V was trimmed by 0 bases and J by 3 bases, leaving 12 bases between them. The V gene's germline CDR1 is SGDLS and CDR2 YYNGEE. CDR3 nucleotide sequence: TGTGCCAGCAGCGTAGCGTCAGGTAGTTACTATGGCTACACCTTC. Amino acid sequence: CASSVASGSYYGYTF.

The gene calls are TRBV10-3 and TRBJ1-2; D gene unclear. Germline assignment: CDR1 ENHRY and CDR2 SYGVKD. The V gene lost 0 bases and the J gene lost 12 bases, with 11 bases spanning the gap. The CDR3 contains 12 residues. CDR3 in amino acids: CAISESRADDTF. CDR3 coding DNA: TGTGCCATCAGTGAGTCGAGGGCCGACGACACCTTC.

The chain combines TRBV24-1 with TRBJ1-2; 11 nucleotides line up with TRBD1. The germline V gene encodes CDR1 KGHDR and CDR2 SFDVKD. The CDR3 has 14 amino acids. The J segment lost 10 bases and the V segment lost 4 bases, leaving 7 bases of the junction unmatched. CDR3 residues: CATSEAGTGGNYTF. CDR3 DNA: TGTGCCACCAGTGAGGCCGGGACAGGGGGGAACTACACCTTC.

This chain connects TRBV4-2 to TRBJ1-2; D is unresolved. The CDR3 loop spans 14 amino acids. The V end was cut by 0 bases, the J end by 4 bases, with 9 bases between. The germline CDR1 and CDR2 sequences are LGHNA and YNFKEQ. The CDR3 reads CASSQEYSPYGYTF. Written as DNA, the CDR3 is TGTGCCAGCAGCCAAGAATACAGCCCCTATGGCTACACCTTC.

The rearrangement links TRBV19 to TRBJ1-2, with 12 bases aligning to TRBD1. Germline V lookup: CDR1 LNHDA, CDR2 SQIVND (reference sequence). The trim removed 4 bases at V and 4 bases at J, leaving 7 bases unmatched. The CDR3 extends over 16 amino acids. CDR3 loop: CASSTPGQGAAYGYTF. The CDR3 nucleotides are TGTGCCAGTAGTACGCCGGGACAGGGGGCGGCCTATGGCTACACCTTC.

This chain uses TRBV5-1 with TRBJ2-7; TRBD1 matches at 8 bases. The CDR3 runs to 14 residues. V lost 5 bases, J lost 5 bases, and 9 bases stayed unmatched. Germline lookup yields CDR1 SGHRS and CDR2 YFSETQ. In nucleotides, the CDR3 is TGCGCCAGCAGAAATACAGGGGGTACTGACGAGCAGTACTTC. Translating gives CASRNTGGTDEQYF.

The chain combines TRBV4-2 with TRBJ2-2, with D hard to call. The V gene lost 1 base and the J gene lost 4 bases, with 10 bases spanning the gap. Germline assignment: CDR1 LGHNA and CDR2 YNFKEQ. This CDR3 has 15 residues. The chain's CDR3 is CASSQGLSVTGELFF. In DNA form, the CDR3 reads TGTGCCAGCAGCCAAGGCTTAAGCGTCACCGGGGAGCTGTTTTTT.

The chain carries TRBV10-3 and TRBJ1-3; D is uncertain. Trimming took off 4 bases at V and 0 bases at J, with 7 bases between the two ends. CDR3 length: 14 residues. Germline V gene lookup returns CDR1 ENHRY and CDR2 SYGVKD. The CDR3 bases are TGTGCCATCAGTGTCCGGAGCTCTGGAAACACCATATATTTT. Amino acids: CAISVRSSGNTIYF.

This clone was seen a few times. This sequence joins TRBV13 and TRBJ2-1; a possible D gene is TRBD2 (6 bases). Germline V gene data show CDR1 as PRHDT and CDR2 as FYEKMQ (reference sequence). The V gene lost 5 bases and the J gene lost 7 bases, with 21 bases spanning the gap. This CDR3 is built from 16 residues. In nucleotides, the CDR3 is TGTGCCAGCAGCCCCAGACAAACCGGGGGTTGGAATGAGCAGTTCTTC. Translating gives CASSPRQTGGWNEQFF.

This sequence joins TRBV5-6 and TRBJ2-7, with a possible D match to TRBD1 (6 bases). This CDR3 has 12 residues. With 4 bases removed from V and 3 bases from J, the gap between germline ends came to 8 bases. Germline V CDR1 and CDR2: SGHDT, YYEEEE. Here the CDR3 reads CASSLTGYEQYF. DNA of the CDR3: TGTGCCAGCAGCCTGACAGGCTACGAGCAGTACTTC.

As to this clone: Different DNA sequences within this sample yield the same CDR3. V usage is TRBV3-1 (or the pseudogene TRBV3-2) and J usage is TRBJ1-2; 9 bases are shared with TRBD1. The V segment lost 3 bases and the J segment 8 bases; nucleotides outside the gene matches: 7. The CDR3 is 14 residues long. In germline, CDR1 is LGHDT, CDR2 YNNKEL (reference sequence). The CDR3 reads CASSQPTGGGGYTF. The CDR3 DNA is TGTGCCAGCAGCCAGCCCACAGGGGGCGGAGGCTACACCTTC.